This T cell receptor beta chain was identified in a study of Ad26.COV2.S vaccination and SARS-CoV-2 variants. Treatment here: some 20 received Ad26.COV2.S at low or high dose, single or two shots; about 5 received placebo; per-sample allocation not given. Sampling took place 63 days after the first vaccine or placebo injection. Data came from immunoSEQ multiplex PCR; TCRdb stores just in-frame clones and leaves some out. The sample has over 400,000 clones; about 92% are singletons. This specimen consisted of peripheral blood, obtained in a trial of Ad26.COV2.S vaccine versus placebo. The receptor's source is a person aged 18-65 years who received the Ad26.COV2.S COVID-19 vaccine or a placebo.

In DNA form, the CDR3 reads TGTGCCAGCAGCATGAAGGGGTTATGGGAGACCCAGTACTTC. Amino acids: CASSMKGLWETQYF. The chain employs TRBV3-1 (or the pseudogene TRBV3-2) and TRBJ2-5; perhaps TRBD1 as D (5 bases). CDR3 length: 14 residues. CDR1 and CDR2 from the germline V gene are LGHDT and YNNKEL (reference sequence). Deletions cut 5 bases from V and 5 bases from J, with 15 bases between.